This T cell receptor (beta chain) was identified during a study of vaccination and CD4 T cells after COVID-19. A remark on this clonotype: The target antigen is unknown.

Sequencing of DNA taken from cultured CD4+ T cells relied on the Oncomine TCR Beta short-read assay. TCRdb called the PCR reads again in MiXCR, with one record for every CDR3 protein. The table includes around 10,000 distinct CDR3 sequences, around 29% detected once. Treatment noted: roughly 10-day PBMC culture with coronavirus spike peptide pools or control peptides (ViraFEST assay). This clonotype was obtained from a human donor with COVID-19. Sequences were obtained from cultured CD4+ T cells from blood.

CDR3 in DNA: TGTGCCAGCAGCTTAGAACGGGGGTCTCAAGAGACCCAGTACTTC. This encodes CASSLERGSQETQYF. The J gene is TRBJ2-5, the V gene TRBV11-2; D possibly corresponds to TRBD2 (6 bases). Germline V gene data show CDR1 as SGHAT and CDR2 as FQNNGV. V was cut by 0 bases and J by 2 bases, with 10 bases left in between. This CDR3 is 15 amino acids long. Full variable domain (rest looked up from reference TRBV11-2 and TRBJ2-5): EAGVAQSPRYKIIEKRQSVAFWCNPISGHATLYWYQQILGQGPKLLIQFQNNGVVDDSQLPKDRFSAERLKGVDSTLKIQPAKLEDSAVYLCASSLERGSQETQYFGPGTRLLVL.